The 19 T cell receptor beta chains below come from one sample, sequenced in a study of blood T cell repertoires in COVID-19. Clones were sequenced by immunoSEQ multiplex PCR, and TCRdb holds only the in-frame ones, with some missing. The table shows about 140,000 clones, with about three quarters occurring only once. Sequenced: peripheral blood. The source of these receptors is a woman older than 75 with active or convalescent COVID-19.

The rearrangement joins TRBV5-6 to TRBJ2-1, with D possibly matching TRBD2 (6 bases). The CDR3 contains 13 residues. The germline gives CDR1 SGHDT, CDR2 YYEEEE. The V end lost 4 bases, the J end lost 13 bases, and 18 bases lay between the germline ends. The CDR3 protein is CASSLSGPYSQFF. CDR3 nucleotide sequence: TGTGCCAGCAGCCTGAGCGGGCCGTATTCTCAGTTCTTC.

V and J are TRBV6-5 and TRBJ1-5; 7 bases map to TRBD1. The CDR3 is 15 residues long. Germline trimming cut 6 bases from V and 4 bases from J; bases unmatched to any gene: 9. CDR1 is MNHEY, CDR2 SVGAGI, per germline. The CDR3 DNA sequence: TGTGCCAGCAGAGGGACAGCCGTTGGAAATCAGCCCCAGCATTTT. Translation: CASRGTAVGNQPQHF.

This chain links TRBV14 with TRBJ1-2; D gene uncertain. This CDR3 is 13 amino acids long. Per the germline V gene, CDR1 is SGHDN and CDR2 is FVKESK. V was trimmed by 4 bases and J by 0 bases, leaving 6 bases between them. CDR3 DNA: TGTGCCAGCAGCCGGGCATCTAACTATGGCTACACCTTC. This codes for CASSRASNYGYTF. The full variable domain, completed using reference TRBV14 and TRBJ1-2, is EAGVTQFPSHSVIEKGQTVTLRCDPISGHDNLYWYRRVMGKEIKFLLHFVKESKQDESGMPNNRFLAERTGGTYSTLKVQPAELEDSGVYFCASSRASNYGYTFGSGTRLTVV.

V and J are TRBV19 and TRBJ1-5; 9 bases are a match to TRBD1. The CDR3 runs to 16 residues. In germline, CDR1 is LNHDA, CDR2 SQIVND (reference sequence). V trimming: 5 bases; J trimming: 2 bases; junction bases outside the gene matches: 7. CDR3 in amino acids: CASSGRTGAGNQPQHF. CDR3 coding DNA: TGTGCCAGTAGTGGAAGGACAGGGGCGGGCAATCAGCCCCAGCATTTT.

The chain's CDR3 is CASSFLRLVDLSSYNEQFF. The CDR3 DNA follows: TGTGCCAGCAGCTTCCTCAGGTTGGTCGATTTAAGCTCCTACAATGAGCAGTTCTTC. The rearrangement links TRBV7-3 to TRBJ2-1; no clear D gene. This CDR3 has 19 residues. Trimming removed 3 bases at V and 0 bases at J, with 21 bases between. CDR1 is SGHTA, CDR2 FQGTGA, per germline.

This sequence joins TRBV9 and TRBJ1-2; D is undetermined. The CDR3 length is 15 residues. Trimming removed 0 bases from V and 4 bases from J, with 13 bases in between. Germline assignment: CDR1 SGDLS and CDR2 YYNGEE. The CDR3 protein is CASSVDIGQVYGYTF. CDR3 sequence (DNA): TGTGCCAGCAGCGTAGACATCGGCCAGGTCTATGGCTACACCTTC.

The chain combines TRBV5-4 with TRBJ1-1; D possibly corresponds to TRBD1 (6 bases). The V end lost 1 base, the J end lost 11 bases, and 18 bases lay between the germline ends. The germline V gene encodes CDR1 SGHNT and CDR2 YYREEE (reference sequence). The CDR3 is 14 amino acids. The DNA for the CDR3 is TGTGCCAGCAGCTTGATGGTGGACAGCGTGGGCGCTTTCTTT. This gives the protein CASSLMVDSVGAFF.

The rearrangement joins TRBV6-2 or TRBV6-3 to TRBJ1-5; 10 bases agree with TRBD1. This CDR3 has 14 amino acids. The germline CDR1 and CDR2 sequences are MNHEY and SVGEGT. V dropped 5 bases and J dropped 6; count of bases not matched to a gene: 4. CDR3 residues: CASSGTGVGQPQHF. The CDR3 nucleotides are TGTGCCAGCAGTGGGACAGGGGTGGGTCAGCCCCAGCATTTT.

The chain combines TRBV7-2 with TRBJ2-6; D gene unclear. The germline V gene has CDR1 SGHTA and CDR2 FQGNSA. The ends were cut back, 2 bases at V and 0 bases at J, with 5 bases in the middle. The CDR3 consists of 15 residues. Written as DNA, the CDR3 is TGTGCCAGCAGCTTATTAATCTCTGGGGCCAACGTCCTGACTTTC. Residues: CASSLLISGANVLTF.

DNA of the CDR3: TGTGCCAGTAGTGGGCGGCGGGGGGATCAGCCCCAGCATTTT. Encoded protein: CASSGRRGDQPQHF. This chain joins TRBV19 and TRBJ1-5, with D possibly matching TRBD1 (5 bases). Germline-derived CDR1 and CDR2 are LNHDA and SQIVND (reference sequence). The CDR3 is 14 amino acids. V lost 5 bases and J 5 bases, leaving 13 bases between the germline ends.

The chain couples TRBV20-1 to TRBJ2-3; 8 bases line up with TRBD2. Per germline, CDR1 DFQATT and CDR2 SNEGSKA (reference sequence). The junction had 9 bases not matched to a gene; V was cut back by 3 bases and J by 4 bases. The CDR3 spans 15 residues. This CDR3 is CSASPGGGRSDTQYF. The CDR3 DNA reads as TGCAGTGCTAGTCCGGGCGGGGGGCGATCAGATACGCAGTATTTT.

The chain is built from TRBV2 and TRBJ2-3; 12 bases match TRBD2. Trimming at V came to 7 bases and at J to 5 bases, leaving 7 bases not matched to a gene. Germline V gene data show CDR1 as SNHLY and CDR2 as FYNNEI. This CDR3 is built from 15 residues. The CDR3 nucleotides read TGTGCCAGCACCGGACTAGCGGGGACGGGAGATACGCAGTATTTT. Its translation is CASTGLAGTGDTQYF.

V usage is TRBV6-6 and J usage is TRBJ2-7, with 7 bases aligning to TRBD1. The CDR3 runs to 13 residues. Losses at the gene ends were 6 bases for V and 3 bases for J; bases not matched to a gene: 5. The germline V gene encodes CDR1 MNHNY and CDR2 SVGAGI (reference sequence). The CDR3 nucleotides are TGTGCCAGCAGCCGGGGACAGATCTACGAGCAGTACTTC. Translated, it gives CASSRGQIYEQYF.

A few counts support this clone. The rearrangement uses TRBV4-1 and TRBJ2-2; weak D call: TRBD1 (5 bases). V was pared by 0 bases and J by 9 bases, with 8 bases between. Per germline, CDR1 MGHRA and CDR2 YSYEKL. The CDR3 totals 13 residues. Written as DNA, the CDR3 is TGCGCCAGCAGCCAAGATCAGGGCAGGGAGCTGTTTTTT. Its protein product is CASSQDQGRELFF.

The DNA of the CDR3 is TGTGCCAGCTCACCAGCAGGGGGCTCTGGAAACACCATATATTTT. It encodes CASSPAGGSGNTIYF. The chain couples TRBV18 to TRBJ1-3; TRBD1 matches at 7 bases. The germline CDR1 and CDR2 sequences are KGHSH and LQKENI. The CDR3 runs to 15 residues. With 2 bases clipped from V and 0 bases from J, the junction kept 1 base outside the gene matches.

The chain carries TRBV29-1 and TRBJ1-1, with D maybe TRBD1 (5 bases). CDR3 length equals 11 residues. The V gene's germline CDR1 is SQVTM and CDR2 ANQGSEA. V was trimmed by 8 bases and J by 8 bases, leaving 15 bases between them. The CDR3 reads CSSRGGMEAFF. DNA of the CDR3: TGCAGCTCCCGGGGGGGGATGGAAGCTTTCTTT.

The gene calls are TRBV11-2 and TRBJ1-1; the D is unclear. The V end lost 1 base, the J end lost 4 bases, and 7 bases lay between the germline ends. The germline V gene encodes CDR1 SGHAT and CDR2 FQNNGV. This CDR3 has 13 amino acids. This CDR3 reads CASSLARGTEAFF. The CDR3 DNA is TGTGCCAGCAGCTTAGCACGGGGCACTGAAGCTTTCTTT.

A few counts support this clone. The chain couples TRBV6-5 to TRBJ2-5, with TRBD1 identical over 7 bases. Germline loops: CDR1 MNHEY, CDR2 SVGAGI. J was trimmed by 2 bases and V by 4 bases; bases with no gene match: 1. The CDR3 extends over 13 amino acids. CDR3 region: CASSSTGQETQYF. The CDR3 DNA reads as TGTGCCAGCAGTTCGACAGGGCAAGAGACCCAGTACTTC.

The rearrangement uses TRBV27 and TRBJ2-2; 9 nucleotides agree with TRBD2. The CDR3 has 16 amino acids. Germline CDR1 MNHEY, CDR2 SMNVEV (reference sequence). V gave up 4 bases and J gave up 3 bases; unmatched junction bases: 6. The CDR3 region is CASSWRGGRDTGELFF. The CDR3, as DNA: TGTGCCAGCAGTTGGCGGGGGGGCCGCGACACCGGGGAGCTGTTTTTT.